This entry features one TCR beta chain sequence. The sample comes from a study of brain T cells in children with intractable seizures. Repertoires were generated with immunoSEQ multiplex PCR, while TCRdb's copy carries only in-frame clones and drops some. This table holds approximately 330,000 clones, 93% found once. Per the germline V gene, CDR1 is KGHSH and CDR2 is LQKENI. The CDR3 totals 15 residues. Trimming stripped 6 bases from V and 4 bases from J, with 18 bases between. Time point described: blood from clinic visit 5 months post-surgery; TSC patient then seizure free. Only cases whose brain tissue showed the highest T cell transcript signatures were sequenced.

This TCR came from a boy in the first two years of life with tuberous sclerosis and intractable seizures. Sequencing was performed on peripheral blood, taken roughly 5 months after surgery. The rearrangement joins TRBV18 to TRBJ1-2; TRBD1 is a possible D gene (5 bases). The CDR3 region is CASSPGDRTFYGYTF. The CDR3 region has the DNA TGTGCCAGCTCGCCGGGGGACCGAACTTTCTATGGCTACACCTTC.